The rows below give T cell receptor beta chains drawn from one sample of a study of long-term antiretroviral therapy in people with HIV. Measured with immunoSEQ multiplex PCR; TCRdb has only the in-frame clones, and not every one. The sample consists of roughly 21,000 clones, roughly 80% of them appearing once. The sample consisted of unsorted PBMCs, taken 0.2 years after starting antiretroviral therapy. The receptors were sampled from a young woman with HIV. Each CDR3 is given with its conserved first and last residue. The D gene is left open where the match is weak.

d_call	v_call	j_call	cdr3_aa	cdr3_nt
NA	TRBV7-2	TRBJ2-3	CASCSLGRSTDTQYF	TGTGCCAGCTGCTCACTTGGACGGAGCACAGATACGCAGTATTTT
TRBD2	TRBV27	TRBJ2-1	CASSLGTSGVRMEQFF	TGTGCCAGCAGTCTCGGGACTAGCGGGGTGAGAATGGAGCAGTTCTTC
NA	TRBV11-2	TRBJ1-6	CASSLRGSYNSPLHF	TGTGCCAGCAGCTTAAGGGGGAGTTATAATTCACCCCTCCACTTT
NA	TRBV2	TRBJ2-6	CASSIMPIQSRANVLTF	TGTGCCAGCAGTATAATGCCGATACAAAGTCGGGCCAACGTCCTGACTTTC
TRBD2	TRBV27	TRBJ2-1	CASTQLSGGTYNEQFF	TGTGCCAGCACCCAACTTAGCGGGGGTACCTACAATGAGCAGTTCTTC
NA	TRBV4-2	TRBJ1-5	CASSQGAGGDGNQPQHF	TGTGCCAGCAGCCAAGGGGCAGGAGGGGATGGAAATCAGCCCCAGCATTTT
NA	TRBV7-2	TRBJ2-1	CASSLALVAGSYNEQFF	TGTGCCAGCAGCTTAGCTCTGGTAGCTGGCTCCTACAATGAGCAGTTCTTC
NA	TRBV9	TRBJ1-3	CASSPPFGQNSGNTIYF	TGTGCCAGCAGCCCTCCCTTCGGACAGAACTCTGGAAACACCATATATTTT
TRBD1	TRBV27	TRBJ1-1	CASSPTGAVEAFF	TGTGCCAGCAGTCCTACAGGGGCCGTTGAAGCTTTCTTT
NA	TRBV14	TRBJ2-3	CASSQVQGTDTQYF	TGTGCCAGCAGCCAAGTCCAGGGCACAGATACGCAGTATTTT